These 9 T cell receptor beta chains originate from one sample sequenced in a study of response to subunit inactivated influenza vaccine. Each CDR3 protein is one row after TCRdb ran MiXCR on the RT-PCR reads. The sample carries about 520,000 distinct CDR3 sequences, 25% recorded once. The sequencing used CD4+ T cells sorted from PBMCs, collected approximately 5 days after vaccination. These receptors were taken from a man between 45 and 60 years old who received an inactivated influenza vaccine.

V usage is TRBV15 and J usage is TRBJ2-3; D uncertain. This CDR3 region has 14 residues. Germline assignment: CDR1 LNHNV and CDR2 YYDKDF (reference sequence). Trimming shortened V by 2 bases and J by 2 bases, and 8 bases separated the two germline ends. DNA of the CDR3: TGTGCCACCAGCAGACGGCTCTCCACAGATACGCAGTATTTT. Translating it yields CATSRRLSTDTQYF. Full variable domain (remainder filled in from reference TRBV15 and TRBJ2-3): DAMVIQNPRYQVTQFGKPVTLSCSQTLNHNVMYWYQQKSSQAPKLLFHYYDKDFNNEADTPDNFQSRRPNTSFCFLDIRSPGLGDTAMYLCATSRRLSTDTQYFGPGTRLTVL.

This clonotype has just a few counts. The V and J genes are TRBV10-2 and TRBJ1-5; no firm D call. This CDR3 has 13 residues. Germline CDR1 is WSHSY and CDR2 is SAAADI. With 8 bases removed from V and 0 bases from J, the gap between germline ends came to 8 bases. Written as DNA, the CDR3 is TGCGCCAGCCGATGGAATAGCAATCAGCCCCAGCATTTT. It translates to CASRWNSNQPQHF.

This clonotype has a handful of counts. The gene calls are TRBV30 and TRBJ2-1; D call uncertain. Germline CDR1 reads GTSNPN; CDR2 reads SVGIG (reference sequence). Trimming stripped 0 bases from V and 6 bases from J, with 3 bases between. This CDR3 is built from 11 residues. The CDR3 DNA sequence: TGTGCCTGGAGTGTACTCAATGAGCAGTTCTTC. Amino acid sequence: CAWSVLNEQFF. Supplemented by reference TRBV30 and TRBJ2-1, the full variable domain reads SQTIHQWPATLVQPVGSPLSLECTVEGTSNPNLYWYRQAAGRGLQLLFYSVGIGQISSEVPQNLSASRPQDRQFILSSKKLLLSDSGFYLCAWSVLNEQFFGPGTRLTVL.

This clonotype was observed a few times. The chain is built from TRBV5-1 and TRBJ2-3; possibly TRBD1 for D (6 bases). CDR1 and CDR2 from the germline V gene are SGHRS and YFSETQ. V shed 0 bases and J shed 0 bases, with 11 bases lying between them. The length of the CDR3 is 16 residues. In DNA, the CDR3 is TGCGCCAGCAGCTTGGGCGACAGGTCCAGCACAGATACGCAGTATTTT. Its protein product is CASSLGDRSSTDTQYF.

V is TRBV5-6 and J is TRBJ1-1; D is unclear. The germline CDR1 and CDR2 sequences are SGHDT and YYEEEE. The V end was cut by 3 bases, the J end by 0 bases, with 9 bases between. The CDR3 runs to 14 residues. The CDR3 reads CASSSRPVNTEAFF. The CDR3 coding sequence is TGTGCCAGCAGCTCCAGGCCGGTGAACACTGAAGCTTTCTTT.

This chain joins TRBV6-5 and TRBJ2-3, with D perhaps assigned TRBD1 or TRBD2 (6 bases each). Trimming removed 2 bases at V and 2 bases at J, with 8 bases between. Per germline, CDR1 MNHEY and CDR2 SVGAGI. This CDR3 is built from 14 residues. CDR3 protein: CASSYPGATDTQYF. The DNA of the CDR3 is TGTGCCAGCAGTTACCCGGGGGCCACAGATACGCAGTATTTT.

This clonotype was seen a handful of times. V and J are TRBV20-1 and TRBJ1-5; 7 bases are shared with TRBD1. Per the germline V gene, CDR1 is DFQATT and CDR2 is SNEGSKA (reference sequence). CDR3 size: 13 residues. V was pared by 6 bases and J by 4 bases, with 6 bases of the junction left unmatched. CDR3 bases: TGCAGTGCAAGGGACAGCCAAAATCAGCCCCAGCATTTT. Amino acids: CSARDSQNQPQHF.

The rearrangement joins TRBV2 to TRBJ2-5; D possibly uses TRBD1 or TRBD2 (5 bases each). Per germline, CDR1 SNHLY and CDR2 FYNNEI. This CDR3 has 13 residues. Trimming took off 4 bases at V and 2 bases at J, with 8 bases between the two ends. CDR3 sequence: CASSVGRQETQYF. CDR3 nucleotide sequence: TGTGCCAGCAGTGTGGGACGGCAAGAGACCCAGTACTTC.

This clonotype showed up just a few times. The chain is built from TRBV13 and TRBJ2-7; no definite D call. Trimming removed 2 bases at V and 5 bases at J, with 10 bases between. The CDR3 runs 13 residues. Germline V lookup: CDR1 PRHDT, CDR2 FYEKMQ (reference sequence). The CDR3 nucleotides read TGTGCCAGCAGCTTAAATAGGGTCCACGAGCAGTACTTC. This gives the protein CASSLNRVHEQYF. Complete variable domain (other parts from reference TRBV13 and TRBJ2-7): AAGVIQSPRHLIKEKRETATLKCYPIPRHDTVYWYQQGPGQDPQFLISFYEKMQSDKGSIPDRFSAQQFSDYHSELNMSSLELGDSALYFCASSLNRVHEQYFGPGTRLTVT.